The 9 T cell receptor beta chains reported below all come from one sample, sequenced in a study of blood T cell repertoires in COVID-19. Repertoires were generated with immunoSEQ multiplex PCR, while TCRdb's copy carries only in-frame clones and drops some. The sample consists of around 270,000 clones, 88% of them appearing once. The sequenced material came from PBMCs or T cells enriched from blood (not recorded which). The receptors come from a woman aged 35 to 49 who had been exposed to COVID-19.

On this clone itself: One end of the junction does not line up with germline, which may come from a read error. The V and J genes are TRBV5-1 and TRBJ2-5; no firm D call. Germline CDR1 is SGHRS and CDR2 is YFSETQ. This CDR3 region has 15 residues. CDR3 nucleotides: TGTGCCAGCAGCTTAGTTTCTAACCTCCAAGAGACCCAGTACTTC. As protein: CASSLVSNLQETQYF. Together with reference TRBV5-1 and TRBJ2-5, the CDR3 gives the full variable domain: KAGVTQTPRYLIKTRGQQVTLSCSPISGHRSVSWYQQTPGQGLQFLFEYFSETQRNKGNFPGRFSGRQFSNSRSEMNVSTLELGDSALYLCASSLVSNLQETQYFGPGTRLLVL.

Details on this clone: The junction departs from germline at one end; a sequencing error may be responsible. DNA for the CDR3: TGTGCTAGCAGCTTATCACTAGCGGGAGACCCTAGCACAGATACGCAGTATTTT. Amino acid sequence: CASSLSLAGDPSTDTQYF. This rearrangement joins TRBV7-7 to TRBJ2-3; 11 nucleotides line up with TRBD2. The length of the CDR3 is 18 residues. CDR1 SSHAT and CDR2 FNYEAQ come from the germline V gene (reference sequence).

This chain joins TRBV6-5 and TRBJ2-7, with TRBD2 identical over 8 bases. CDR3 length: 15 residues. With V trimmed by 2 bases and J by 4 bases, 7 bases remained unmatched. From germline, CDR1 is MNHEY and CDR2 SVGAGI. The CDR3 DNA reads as TGTGCCAGCAGTTACCGGGGGGGAGCGAGGTACGAGCAGTACTTC. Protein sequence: CASSYRGGARYEQYF.

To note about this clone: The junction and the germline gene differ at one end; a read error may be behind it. DNA for the CDR3: TGTGCCAGCAGCTTAGGGGCAGTGAATGGCTACACCTTC. It specifies CASSLGAVNGYTF. The chain is built from TRBV5-1 and TRBJ1-2, with D possibly being TRBD1 (5 bases). This CDR3 spans 13 amino acids. Germline loops: CDR1 SGHRS, CDR2 YFSETQ.

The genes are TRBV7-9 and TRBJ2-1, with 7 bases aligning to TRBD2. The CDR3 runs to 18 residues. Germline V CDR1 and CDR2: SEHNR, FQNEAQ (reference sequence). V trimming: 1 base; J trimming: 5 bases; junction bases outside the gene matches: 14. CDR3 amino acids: CASSLDNLTSPVHNEQFF. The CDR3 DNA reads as TGTGCCAGCAGCTTAGATAATTTGACTAGCCCGGTCCACAATGAGCAGTTCTTC.

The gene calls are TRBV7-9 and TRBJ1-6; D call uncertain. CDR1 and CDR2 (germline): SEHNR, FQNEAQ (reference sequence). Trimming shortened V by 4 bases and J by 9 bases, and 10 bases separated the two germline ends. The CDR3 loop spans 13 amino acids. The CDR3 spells CASSWEEGSPLHF. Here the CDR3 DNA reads TGTGCCAGCAGCTGGGAGGAGGGTTCACCCCTCCACTTT.

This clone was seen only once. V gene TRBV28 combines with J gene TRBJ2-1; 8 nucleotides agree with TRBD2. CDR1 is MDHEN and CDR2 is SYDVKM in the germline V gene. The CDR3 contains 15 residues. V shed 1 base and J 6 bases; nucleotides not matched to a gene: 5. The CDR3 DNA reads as TGTGCCAGCAGTTTATCGAGCGGGAGAGTCAATGAGCAGTTCTTC. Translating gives CASSLSSGRVNEQFF.

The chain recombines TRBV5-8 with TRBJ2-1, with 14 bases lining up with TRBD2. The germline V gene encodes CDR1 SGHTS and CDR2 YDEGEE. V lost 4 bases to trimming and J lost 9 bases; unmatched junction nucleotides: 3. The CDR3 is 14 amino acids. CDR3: CASSTGLAGVEQFF. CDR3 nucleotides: TGTGCCAGCAGCACGGGACTAGCGGGAGTTGAGCAGTTCTTC.

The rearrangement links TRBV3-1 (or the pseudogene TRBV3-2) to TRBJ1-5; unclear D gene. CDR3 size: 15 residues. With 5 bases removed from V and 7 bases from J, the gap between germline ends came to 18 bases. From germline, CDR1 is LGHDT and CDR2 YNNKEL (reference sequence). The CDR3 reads CASSARSGLGQPQHF. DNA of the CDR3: TGTGCCAGCAGCGCAAGATCGGGATTAGGACAGCCCCAGCATTTT.